This T cell receptor beta chain was obtained from a study of CD8+CD57+ T cells in acquired aplastic anemia. Background on the study: The mean DNA yield obtained from sorted CD4+ and CD8+ cells came to about 3 ug. Study-wide results and caveats: Controls did not differ significantly from patients in CD8+ Simpson's diversity.

Sequencing involved patients with CD8+CD57+ cell expansion previously shown by flow cytometry. On this clonotype itself: The antigen remains unidentified.

According to the study, genomic DNA was the template for TCR beta VDJ and CDR3 profiling. A single record per CDR3 protein comes from TCRdb applying MiXCR to the reads. This table holds about 98,000 distinct CDR3 sequences, approximately 73% found once. The CDR3 consists of 13 residues. Trimming took off 11 bases at V and 5 bases at J, with 18 bases between the two ends. The germline V gene encodes CDR1 SNHLY and CDR2 FYNNEI. The origin of this receptor is a human donor with aplastic anemia. Sequenced input: sorted CD4+, CD8+, or CD8+CD57+ T cells (not recorded which) from PBMCs. The chain is built from TRBV2 and TRBJ2-5; the D gene is possibly TRBD1 (7 bases). As DNA, the CDR3 is TGTGCCGGACTACAGGGGCGCATGGAGACCCAGTACTTC. Encoded protein: CAGLQGRMETQYF.